This T cell receptor beta chain came from a study of T cell repertoires in cytomegalovirus infection. MiXCR, applied by TCRdb to the reads, yields one record per CDR3 protein. The sample records a few hundred thousand distinct CDR3 sequences, 15% to 20% being singletons. This receptor was identified in a human donor in good health (CMV status not recorded). Some clones in this sample may be carry-over from other donors' samples. Sample: PBMCs.

The CDR3 is CASSLFSLSGGAQYF. The CDR3 DNA reads TGTGCCAGCAGCTTATTTTCTCTTAGCGGGGGGGCCCAGTACTTC. The chain employs TRBV7-2 and TRBJ2-5, with TRBD2 identical over 11 bases. The CDR3 has 15 amino acids. V lost 2 bases to trimming and J lost 9 bases; unmatched junction nucleotides: 8. Germline V gene lookup returns CDR1 SGHTA and CDR2 FQGNSA.